This T cell receptor (beta chain) was captured by sequencing in a study of breast tumors, draining lymph nodes, adjacent tissues. Study-wide findings and caveats: Tumor repertoires ranked between lymph nodes and nontumor tissue in diversity, with V and J gene preferences. Data fit most tumor T cells coming from lymph node, expanding in tumor.

Germline CDR1 and CDR2: SGDLS and YYNGEE. There are 16 residues in the CDR3. This clonotype came up once. Antigen specificity is unknown. The junction departs from the called germline gene at one end, perhaps through a read error. TCRdb re-analysed the multiplex PCR reads in MiXCR, keeping a single row per CDR3 protein. This table has about 63,000 distinct CDR3 sequences, less than 75% appearing once. The V and J genes are TRBV9 and TRBJ2-1, with 12 bases that match TRBD2. The material sequenced was breast tumor tissue. This sequence originates from a female donor with breast cancer. Some clones in this sample may be carry-over from other donors' samples. The CDR3 sequence: CASSVDTSGGYNEQFF. The CDR3 DNA sequence: TGTGCTAGCAGCGTCGACACTAGCGGGGGGTACAATGAGCAGTTCTTC.